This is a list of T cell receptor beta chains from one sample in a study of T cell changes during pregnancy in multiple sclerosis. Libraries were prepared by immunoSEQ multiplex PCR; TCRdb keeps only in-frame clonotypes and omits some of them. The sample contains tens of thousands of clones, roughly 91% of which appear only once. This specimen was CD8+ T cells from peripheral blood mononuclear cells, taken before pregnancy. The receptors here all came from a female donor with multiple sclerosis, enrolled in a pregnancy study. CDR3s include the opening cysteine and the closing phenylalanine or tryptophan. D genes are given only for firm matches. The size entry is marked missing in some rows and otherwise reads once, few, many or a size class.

TGCAGCGTTGAAGTAGAGGAAGAGACCCAGTACTTC,CSVEVEEETQYF,few,NA,TRBJ2-5,TRBV29-1
TGTGCCAGCAGTGAAATGGGACAGGGGGCCCACGAGCAGTACTTC,CASSEMGQGAHEQYF,NA,TRBD1,TRBJ2-7,TRBV6-1
TGTGCCAGCAGTTACCGTCTAGCGGACCAAGAGACCCAGTACTTC,CASSYRLADQETQYF,NA,TRBD2,TRBJ2-5,TRBV6-5
TGTGCCAGCAGCGTAGTAGGGACTAGCACAGATACGCAGTATTTT,CASSVVGTSTDTQYF,NA,NA,TRBJ2-3,TRBV9
TGCGCCAGCAGTATAGGGCCGGGGCAGCCCCAGCATTTT,CASSIGPGQPQHF,NA,NA,TRBJ1-5,TRBV5-1
TGTGCCAGCAGCCCTCGACAGGGACCCTTCTACGAGCAGTACTTC,CASSPRQGPFYEQYF,NA,TRBD1,TRBJ2-7,TRBV9
TGCGCCACCCACCCAGGGGTCCCGGGACAGGGGAACACCGGGGAGCTGTTTTTT,CATHPGVPGQGNTGELFF,NA,TRBD1,TRBJ2-2,TRBV5-1
TGCGCCAGCAGCTTGATGCGCGGGAATGAGCAGTTCTTC,CASSLMRGNEQFF,NA,NA,TRBJ2-1,TRBV5-1
TGTGCCAGCAGTGAACCGAGCAGGGGAACCGGGGAGCTGTTTTTT,CASSEPSRGTGELFF,NA,NA,TRBJ2-2,TRBV2
TGTGCCAGCAAACCCGGGACAGGGGCCTACGAGCAGTACTTC,CASKPGTGAYEQYF,NA,TRBD1,TRBJ2-7,TRBV7-9
TGTGCCAGCAGTGCCGGGACTAGCGCCAACGAGCAGTACTTC,CASSAGTSANEQYF,NA,TRBD2,TRBJ2-7,TRBV27
TGTGCCATATGGACAGGGGCTAACACTGAAGCTTTCTTT,CAIWTGANTEAFF,NA,TRBD1,TRBJ1-1,TRBV19
TGTGCCAGCTCCCGGACAGATCTCAACACTGAAGCTTTCTTT,CASSRTDLNTEAFF,NA,NA,TRBJ1-1,TRBV27
TGTGCCAGCAGCTTAAGCCCGGGTGAGCAGTTCTTC,CASSLSPGEQFF,NA,NA,TRBJ2-1,TRBV7-3
TGTGCCAGCAGCTTATTAATTGCTGAAGCTTTCTTT,CASSLLIAEAFF,NA,NA,TRBJ1-1,TRBV7-9
TGTGCCATCAGTGAGACATACGGGACAGGGGGTTACGAGCAGTACTTC,CAISETYGTGGYEQYF,NA,TRBD1,TRBJ2-7,TRBV10-3
TGTGCCAGCAGTCCCGGGACAGGGGAGGGAAAACTGTTTTTT,CASSPGTGEGKLFF,NA,TRBD1,TRBJ1-4,TRBV27
TGTGCCAGCAGTTGGGGAGCGGGGGGGAGGGAGACCCAGTACTTC,CASSWGAGGRETQYF,NA,TRBD2,TRBJ2-5,TRBV27
TGTGCCAGCAGCCGGCTGTCTAGCTTTTCTAGCACAGATACGCAGTATTTT,CASSRLSSFSSTDTQYF,NA,NA,TRBJ2-3,TRBV9
TGTGCCAGTAGCCTGGACAGGGGTACGTACGAGCAGTACTTC,CASSLDRGTYEQYF,NA,TRBD1,TRBJ2-7,TRBV19
TGTGCCAGCGGCTTGGACGGGAGCTCCTACGAGCAGTACTTC,CASGLDGSSYEQYF,NA,NA,TRBJ2-7,TRBV11-3
TGTGCCAGCAGACTAGGGGGGGGGCAAGACGAGCAGTACTTC,CASRLGGGQDEQYF,NA,NA,TRBJ2-7,TRBV6-1
TGTGCCAGCAGTCTGGGAGGAGGCAATCAGCCCCAGCATTTT,CASSLGGGNQPQHF,NA,NA,TRBJ1-5,TRBV6-4
TGTGCCAGCAGCCAAGGCCCGGGACAGGGGGCCAATGAGCAGTTCTTC,CASSQGPGQGANEQFF,few,TRBD1,TRBJ2-1,TRBV4-2
TGTGCCAGCAGCTTAGATCGTTTCGATACGCAGTATTTT,CASSLDRFDTQYF,NA,NA,TRBJ2-3,TRBV11-3
TGTGCCACCAGCAGCGGCGGGGAGCTGTTTTTT,CATSSGGELFF,NA,NA,TRBJ2-2,TRBV15
TGTGCCAGCAGCTCCCTAGGCGGGGGGGCATACGAGCAGTACTTC,CASSSLGGGAYEQYF,NA,TRBD2,TRBJ2-7,TRBV5-6
TGTGCCAGCAGTTTTTTAGGGGGCTTGGCCTACGAGCAGTACTTC,CASSFLGGLAYEQYF,NA,TRBD1,TRBJ2-7,TRBV27
TGCGCCAGCAGCTTGGATCTGGGAGTGAACTATGGCTACACCTTC,CASSLDLGVNYGYTF,NA,NA,TRBJ1-2,TRBV5-1
TGTGCCAGCAGCGCGGGACAGGGGGTACAGCCCCAGCATTTT,CASSAGQGVQPQHF,NA,TRBD1,TRBJ1-5,TRBV7-9
TGTGCCAGCAGTTTATTGTTTGGGGACACGGAGACCCAGTACTTC,CASSLLFGDTETQYF,NA,NA,TRBJ2-5,TRBV27
TGTGCCAGCAGCCCACGGGACAATCAGCCCCAGCATTTT,CASSPRDNQPQHF,NA,NA,TRBJ1-5,TRBV5-6
TGTGCCAGCAGCGTAGCTGAAGCGGGGGGTCTCGGGGAGCTGTTTTTT,CASSVAEAGGLGELFF,once,TRBD2,TRBJ2-2,TRBV9
TGTGCCAGCAGCTCGGAAGGCGGATATGGCTACACCTTC,CASSSEGGYGYTF,few,NA,TRBJ1-2,TRBV7-3
TGTGCCAGCAGCTTAGATTCAATAGCGGGGAGCTCCTACAATGAGCAGTTCTTC,CASSLDSIAGSSYNEQFF,NA,TRBD2,TRBJ2-1,TRBV7-2
TGTGCCAGCAGCCACCCTGCGGCGTGGGAGGACAATGAGCAGTTCTTC,CASSHPAAWEDNEQFF,NA,NA,TRBJ2-1,TRBV14
TGTGCCAGCAGCATTGGGACTAGCGTTCATGAGCAGTTCTTC,CASSIGTSVHEQFF,NA,TRBD2,TRBJ2-1,TRBV5-6
TGCGCCAGCAGCCCACGGACAGGGCTGAGTGAAAAACTGTTTTTT,CASSPRTGLSEKLFF,NA,TRBD1,TRBJ1-4,TRBV5-1